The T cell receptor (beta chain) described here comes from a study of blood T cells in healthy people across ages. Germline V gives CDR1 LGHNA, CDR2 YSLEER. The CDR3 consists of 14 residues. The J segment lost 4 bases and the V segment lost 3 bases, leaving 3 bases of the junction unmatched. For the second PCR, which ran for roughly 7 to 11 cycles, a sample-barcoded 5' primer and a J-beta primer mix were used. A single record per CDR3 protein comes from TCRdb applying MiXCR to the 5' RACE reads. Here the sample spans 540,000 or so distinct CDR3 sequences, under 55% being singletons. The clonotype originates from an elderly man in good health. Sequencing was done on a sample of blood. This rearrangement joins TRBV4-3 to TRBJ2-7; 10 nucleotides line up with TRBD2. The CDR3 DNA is TGCGCCAGCAGCCAGCGTAGCGGGAGGTACGAGCAGTACTTC. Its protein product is CASSQRSGRYEQYF.